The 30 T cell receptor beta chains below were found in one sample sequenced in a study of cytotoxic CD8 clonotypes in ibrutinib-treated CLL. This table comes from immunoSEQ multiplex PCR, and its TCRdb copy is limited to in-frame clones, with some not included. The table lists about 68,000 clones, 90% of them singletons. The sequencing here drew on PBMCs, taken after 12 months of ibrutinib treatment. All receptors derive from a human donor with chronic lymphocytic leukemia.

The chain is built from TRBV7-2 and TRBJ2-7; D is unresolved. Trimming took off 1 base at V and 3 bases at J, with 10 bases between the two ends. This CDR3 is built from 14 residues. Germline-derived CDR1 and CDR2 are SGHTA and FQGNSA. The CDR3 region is CASSLGLSYYEQYF. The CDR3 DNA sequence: TGTGCCAGCAGCTTAGGCCTTAGCTACTACGAGCAGTACTTC.

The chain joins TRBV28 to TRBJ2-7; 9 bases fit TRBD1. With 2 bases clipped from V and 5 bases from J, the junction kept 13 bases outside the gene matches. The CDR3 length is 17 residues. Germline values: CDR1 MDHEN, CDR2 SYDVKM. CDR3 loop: CASSLDSRGTGQHEQYF. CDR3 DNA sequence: TGTGCCAGCAGTTTAGATTCTCGGGGGACAGGGCAACACGAGCAGTACTTC.

Written as DNA, the CDR3 is TGTGCCAGCAGTTTCCAGGGAGGAGATACGCAGTATTTT. Translated: CASSFQGGDTQYF. The rearrangement uses TRBV6-1 and TRBJ2-3; D perhaps matches TRBD2 (6 bases). This CDR3 region has 13 residues. Trimming took 5 bases from V and 5 from J, leaving 11 bases between them. Germline V CDR1 and CDR2: MNHNS, SASEGT.

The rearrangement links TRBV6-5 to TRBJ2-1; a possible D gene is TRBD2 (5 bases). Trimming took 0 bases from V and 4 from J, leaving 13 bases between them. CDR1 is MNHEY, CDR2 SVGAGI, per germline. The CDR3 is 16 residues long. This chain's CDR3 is CASSYSFGNLYNEQFF. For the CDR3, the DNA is TGTGCCAGCAGTTACTCTTTCGGGAACCTATACAATGAGCAGTTCTTC.

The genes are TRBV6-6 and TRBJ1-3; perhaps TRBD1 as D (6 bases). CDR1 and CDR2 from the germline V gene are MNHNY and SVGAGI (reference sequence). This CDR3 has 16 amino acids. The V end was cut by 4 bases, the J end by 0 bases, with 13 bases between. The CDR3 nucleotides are TGTGCCAGCAGTTCCTTCAGGGGCAGCTCTGGAAACACCATATATTTT. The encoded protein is CASSSFRGSSGNTIYF.

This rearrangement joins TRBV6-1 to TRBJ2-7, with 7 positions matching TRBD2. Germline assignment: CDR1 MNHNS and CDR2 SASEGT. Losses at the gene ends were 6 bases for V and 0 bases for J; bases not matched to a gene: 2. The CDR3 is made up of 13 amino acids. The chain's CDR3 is CASRRETSYEQYF. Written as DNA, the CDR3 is TGTGCCAGCAGGCGGGAGACCTCCTACGAGCAGTACTTC.

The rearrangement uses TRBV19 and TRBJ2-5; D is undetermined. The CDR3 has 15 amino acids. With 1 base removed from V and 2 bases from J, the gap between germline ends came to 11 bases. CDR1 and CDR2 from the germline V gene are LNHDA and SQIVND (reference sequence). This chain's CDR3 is CASSIVGSIQETQYF. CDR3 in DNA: TGTGCCAGTAGTATAGTTGGCAGCATACAAGAGACCCAGTACTTC.

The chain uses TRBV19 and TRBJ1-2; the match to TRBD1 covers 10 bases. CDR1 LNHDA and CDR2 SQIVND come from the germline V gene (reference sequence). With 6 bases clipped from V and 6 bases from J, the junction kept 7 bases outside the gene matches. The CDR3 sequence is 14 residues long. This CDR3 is CASRFGQGVDGYTF. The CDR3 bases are TGTGCCAGTAGGTTCGGACAGGGGGTGGATGGCTACACCTTC.

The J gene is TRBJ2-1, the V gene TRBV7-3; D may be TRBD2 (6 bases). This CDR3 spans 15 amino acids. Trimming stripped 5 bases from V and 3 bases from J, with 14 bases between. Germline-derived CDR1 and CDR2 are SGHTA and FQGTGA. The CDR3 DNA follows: TGTGCCAGCAGCCGCGGGACTCAAAACTACAATGAGCAGTTCTTC. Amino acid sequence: CASSRGTQNYNEQFF. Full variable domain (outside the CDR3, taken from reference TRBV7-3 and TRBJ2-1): GAGVSQTPSNKVTEKGKYVELRCDPISGHTALYWYRQSLGQGPEFLIYFQGTGAADDSGLPNDRFFAVRPEGSVSTLKIQRTERGDSAVYLCASSRGTQNYNEQFFGPGTRLTVL.

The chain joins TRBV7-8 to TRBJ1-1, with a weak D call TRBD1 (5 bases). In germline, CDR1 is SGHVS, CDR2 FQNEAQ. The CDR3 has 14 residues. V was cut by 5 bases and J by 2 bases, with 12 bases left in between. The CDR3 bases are TGTGCCAGCAGCGCATCGGGGCCAAACACTGAAGCTTTCTTT. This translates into CASSASGPNTEAFF.

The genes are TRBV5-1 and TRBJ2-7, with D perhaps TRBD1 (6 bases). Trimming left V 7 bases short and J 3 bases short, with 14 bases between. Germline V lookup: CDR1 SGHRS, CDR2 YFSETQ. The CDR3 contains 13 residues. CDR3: CASGLTGDYEQYF. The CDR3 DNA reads TGCGCCAGCGGTTTGACAGGCGACTACGAGCAGTACTTC.

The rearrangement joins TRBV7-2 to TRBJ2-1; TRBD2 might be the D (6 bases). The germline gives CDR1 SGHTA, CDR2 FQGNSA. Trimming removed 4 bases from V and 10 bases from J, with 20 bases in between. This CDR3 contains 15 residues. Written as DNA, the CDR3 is TGTGCCAGCAGCTCCGTTGGGACTTCACCGATGGAGCAGTTCTTC. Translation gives CASSSVGTSPMEQFF.

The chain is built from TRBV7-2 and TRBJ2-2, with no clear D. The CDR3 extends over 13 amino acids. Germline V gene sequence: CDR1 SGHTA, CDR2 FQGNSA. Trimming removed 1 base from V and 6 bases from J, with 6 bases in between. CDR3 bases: TGTGCCAGCAGCTTAGGTCGGCCCGGGGAGCTGTTTTTT. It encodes CASSLGRPGELFF.

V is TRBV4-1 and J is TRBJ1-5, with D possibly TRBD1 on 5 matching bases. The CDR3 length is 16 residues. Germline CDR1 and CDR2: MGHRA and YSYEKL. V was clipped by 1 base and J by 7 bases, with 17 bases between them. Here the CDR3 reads CASSQVAGPLRQPQHF. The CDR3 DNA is TGCGCCAGCAGCCAAGTTGCGGGACCCCTGAGGCAGCCCCAGCATTTT.

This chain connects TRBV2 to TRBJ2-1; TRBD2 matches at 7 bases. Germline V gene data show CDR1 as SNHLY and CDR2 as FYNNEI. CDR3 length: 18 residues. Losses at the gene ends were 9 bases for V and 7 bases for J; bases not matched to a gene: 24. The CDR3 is CARTRGRLGRATGNEQFF. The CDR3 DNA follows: TGTGCCAGGACTCGGGGTAGACTGGGGAGGGCTACGGGTAATGAGCAGTTCTTC.

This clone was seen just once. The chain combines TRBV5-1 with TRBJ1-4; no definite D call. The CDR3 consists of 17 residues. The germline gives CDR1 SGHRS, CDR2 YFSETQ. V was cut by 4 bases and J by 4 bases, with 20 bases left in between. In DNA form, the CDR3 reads TGCGCCAGCAGCCCTTGGAGTGGCAGTGGCAGTAATGAAAAACTGTTTTTT. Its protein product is CASSPWSGSGSNEKLFF. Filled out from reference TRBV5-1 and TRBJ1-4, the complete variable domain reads KAGVTQTPRYLIKTRGQQVTLSCSPISGHRSVSWYQQTPGQGLQFLFEYFSETQRNKGNFPGRFSGRQFSNSRSEMNVSTLELGDSALYLCASSPWSGSGSNEKLFFGSGTQLSVL.

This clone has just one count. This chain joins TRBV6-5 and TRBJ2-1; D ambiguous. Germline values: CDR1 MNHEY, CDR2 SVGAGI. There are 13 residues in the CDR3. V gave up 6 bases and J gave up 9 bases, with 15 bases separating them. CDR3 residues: CASSPWGGSEQFF. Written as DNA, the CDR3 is TGTGCCAGCAGCCCGTGGGGTGGCAGTGAGCAGTTCTTC.

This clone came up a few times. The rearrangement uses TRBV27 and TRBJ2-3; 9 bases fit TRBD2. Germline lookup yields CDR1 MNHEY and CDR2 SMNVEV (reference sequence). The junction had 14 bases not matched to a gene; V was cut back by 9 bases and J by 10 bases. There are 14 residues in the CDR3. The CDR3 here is CASSNLAGRVAQYF. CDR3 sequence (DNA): TGTGCCAGTTCCAACCTAGCGGGAAGAGTTGCGCAGTATTTT.

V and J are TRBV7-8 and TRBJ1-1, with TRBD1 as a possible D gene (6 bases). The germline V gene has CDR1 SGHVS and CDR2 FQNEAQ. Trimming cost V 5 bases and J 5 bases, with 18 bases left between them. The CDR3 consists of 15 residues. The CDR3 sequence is CASSRWEGQPTEAFF. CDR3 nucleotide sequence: TGTGCCAGCAGCCGCTGGGAGGGACAACCAACTGAAGCTTTCTTT.

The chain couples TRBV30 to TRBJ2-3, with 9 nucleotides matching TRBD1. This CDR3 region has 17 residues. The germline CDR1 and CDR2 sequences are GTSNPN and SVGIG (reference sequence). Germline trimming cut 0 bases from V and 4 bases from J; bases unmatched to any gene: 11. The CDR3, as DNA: TGTGCCTGGAGTGTACCCACGGGACAGGGTTTTTCAGATACGCAGTATTTT. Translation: CAWSVPTGQGFSDTQYF.

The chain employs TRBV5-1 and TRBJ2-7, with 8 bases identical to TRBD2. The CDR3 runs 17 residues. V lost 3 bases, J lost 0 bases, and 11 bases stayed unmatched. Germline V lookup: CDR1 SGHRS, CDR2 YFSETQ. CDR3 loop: CASSYYSSSGSSYEQYF. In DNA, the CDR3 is TGCGCCAGCAGCTACTACTCGTCGAGCGGGAGCTCCTACGAGCAGTACTTC.

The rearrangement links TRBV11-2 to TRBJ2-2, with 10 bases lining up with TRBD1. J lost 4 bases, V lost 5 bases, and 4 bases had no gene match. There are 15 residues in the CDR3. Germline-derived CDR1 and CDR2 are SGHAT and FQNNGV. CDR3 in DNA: TGTGCCAGCAGCCTCGGACAGGGGGTCACCGGGGAGCTGTTTTTT. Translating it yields CASSLGQGVTGELFF.

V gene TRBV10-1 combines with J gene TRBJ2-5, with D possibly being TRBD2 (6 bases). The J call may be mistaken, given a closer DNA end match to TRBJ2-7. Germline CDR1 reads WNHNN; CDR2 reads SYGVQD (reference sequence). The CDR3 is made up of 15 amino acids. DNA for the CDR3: TGCGCCAGCAGTGAGTCGGGGGGAGACTCCTACGAGCAGTACTTC. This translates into CASSESGGDSYEQYF.

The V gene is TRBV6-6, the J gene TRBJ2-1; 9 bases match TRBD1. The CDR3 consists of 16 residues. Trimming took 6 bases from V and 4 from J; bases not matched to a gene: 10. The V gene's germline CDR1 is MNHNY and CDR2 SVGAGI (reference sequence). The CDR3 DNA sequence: TGTGCCAGCAGCCTGCCCCGGGACAGGGTTTACAATGAGCAGTTCTTC. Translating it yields CASSLPRDRVYNEQFF.

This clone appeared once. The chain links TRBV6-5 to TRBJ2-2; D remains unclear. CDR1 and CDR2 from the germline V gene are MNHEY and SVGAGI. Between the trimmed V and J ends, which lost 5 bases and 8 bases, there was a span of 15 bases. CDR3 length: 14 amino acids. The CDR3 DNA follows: TGTGCCAGCAGTACCCTAGGGTGGGTGGGGGAGCTGTTTTTT. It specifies CASSTLGWVGELFF.

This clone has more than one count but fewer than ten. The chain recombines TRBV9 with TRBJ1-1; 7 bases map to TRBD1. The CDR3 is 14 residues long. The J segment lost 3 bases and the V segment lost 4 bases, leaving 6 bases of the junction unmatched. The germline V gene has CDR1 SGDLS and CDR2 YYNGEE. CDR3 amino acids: CASSPTQGHTEAFF. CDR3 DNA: TGTGCCAGCAGCCCCACACAGGGGCACACTGAAGCTTTCTTT. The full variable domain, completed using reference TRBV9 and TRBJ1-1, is DSGVTQTPKHLITATGQRVTLRCSPRSGDLSVYWYQQSLDQGLQFLIQYYNGEERAKGNILERFSAQQFPDLHSELNLSSLELGDSALYFCASSPTQGHTEAFFGQGTRLTVV.

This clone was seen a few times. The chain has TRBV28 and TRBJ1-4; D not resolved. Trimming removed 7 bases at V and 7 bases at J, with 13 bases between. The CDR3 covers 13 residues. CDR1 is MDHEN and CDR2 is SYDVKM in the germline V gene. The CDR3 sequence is CASIGGLGEKLFF. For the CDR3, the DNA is TGTGCCAGCATCGGAGGGTTGGGTGAAAAACTGTTTTTT. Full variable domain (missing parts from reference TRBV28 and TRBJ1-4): DVKVTQSSRYLVKRTGEKVFLECVQDMDHENMFWYRQDPGLGLRLIYFSYDVKMKEKGDIPEGYSVSREKKERFSLILESASTNQTSMYLCASIGGLGEKLFFGSGTQLSVL.

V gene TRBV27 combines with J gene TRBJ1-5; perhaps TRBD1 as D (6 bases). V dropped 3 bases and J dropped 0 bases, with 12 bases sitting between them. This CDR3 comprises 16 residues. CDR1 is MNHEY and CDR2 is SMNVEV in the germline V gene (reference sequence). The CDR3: CASSLGAGISNQPQHF. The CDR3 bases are TGTGCCAGCAGTTTGGGGGCCGGAATTAGCAATCAGCCCCAGCATTTT.

The CDR3: CASSPDANSQLRRELFF. CDR3 sequence (DNA): TGTGCCAGCAGCCCGGATGCCAATTCGCAGTTGCGTCGGGAGCTGTTTTTT. The chain uses TRBV7-8 and TRBJ2-2; D not resolved. Trimming took 5 bases from V and 9 from J, leaving 25 bases between them. Germline CDR1 reads SGHVS; CDR2 reads FQNEAQ. The CDR3 runs to 17 residues.

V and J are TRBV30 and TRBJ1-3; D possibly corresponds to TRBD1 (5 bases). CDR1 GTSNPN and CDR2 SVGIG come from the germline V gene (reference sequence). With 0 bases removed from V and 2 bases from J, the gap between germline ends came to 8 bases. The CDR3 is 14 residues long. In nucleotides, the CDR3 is TGTGCCTGGAGTGTTGGGACTACTGGAAACACCATATATTTT. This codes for CAWSVGTTGNTIYF.